The following is a T cell receptor beta chain sequence with its context. TCR beta sequencing was performed on blood CD8+ and CD4+ T cells. The sample originates from a study of CD8 T cells in Susac syndrome. With random hexamers, reverse transcription was performed on about 0.5 to 1 ug of RNA. The CDR3 of TCR beta was amplified by immunoSEQ multiplex PCR across 54 Vbeta and 13 Jbeta. MiXCR was run by TCRdb on the immunoSEQ multiplex PCR reads, yielding one entry per CDR3 protein. The profile covers about 57,000 distinct CDR3 sequences, with 93% appearing a single time and less than 0.55% taken by the ten largest. The CDR3 is 16 residues long. The germline CDR1 and CDR2 sequences are LGHNA and YSLEER. Unmatched junction bases numbered 4, after V lost 4 bases and J lost 0 bases.

The sample taken for sequencing was CD8+ T cells from PBMCs. The TCR sequence derives from a human donor with multiple sclerosis. The V call is TRBV4-3, the J call TRBJ2-5; 11 bases line up with TRBD2. The CDR3 spells CASSPSSGGYQETQYF. The CDR3 DNA sequence: TGCGCCAGCAGCCCTTCTAGCGGGGGGTACCAAGAGACCCAGTACTTC.